This T cell receptor (beta chain) derives from a study of shared clonotypes between healthy human individuals. CDR1 is SGHAT and CDR2 is FQNNGV in the germline V gene. V lost 7 bases and J 4 bases, leaving 20 bases between the germline ends. The CDR3 loop spans 15 amino acids. TCRdb keeps only in-frame clones here, not all; method: immunoSEQ multiplex PCR. The sample has 1,500,000 or so clones, roughly 97% seen once. This clonotype was obtained from a man younger than 40 in good health. V usage is TRBV11-2 and J usage is TRBJ2-7, with a tentative D call TRBD2 (6 bases). Specimen: naive CD4+ T cells sorted from blood. The sample's subset: CD45RA+ positively selected. The CDR3 nucleotides read TGTGCCAGCACCTTCCAGTCCGGGAGCGCGTACGAGCAGTACTTC. The encoded protein is CASTFQSGSAYEQYF.